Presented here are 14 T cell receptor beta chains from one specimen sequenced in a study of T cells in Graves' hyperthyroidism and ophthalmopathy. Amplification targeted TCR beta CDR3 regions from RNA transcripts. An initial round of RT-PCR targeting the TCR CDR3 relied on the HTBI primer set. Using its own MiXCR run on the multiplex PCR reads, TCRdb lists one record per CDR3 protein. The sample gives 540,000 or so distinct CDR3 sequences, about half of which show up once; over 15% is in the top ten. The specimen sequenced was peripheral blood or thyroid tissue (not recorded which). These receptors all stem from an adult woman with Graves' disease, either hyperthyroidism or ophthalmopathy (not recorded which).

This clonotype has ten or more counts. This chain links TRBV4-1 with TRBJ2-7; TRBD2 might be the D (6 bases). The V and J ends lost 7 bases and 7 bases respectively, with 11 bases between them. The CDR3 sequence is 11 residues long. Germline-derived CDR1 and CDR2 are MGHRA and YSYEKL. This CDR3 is CASTGVEEQYF. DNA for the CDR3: TGCGCCAGCACGGGGGTGGAAGAGCAGTACTTC.

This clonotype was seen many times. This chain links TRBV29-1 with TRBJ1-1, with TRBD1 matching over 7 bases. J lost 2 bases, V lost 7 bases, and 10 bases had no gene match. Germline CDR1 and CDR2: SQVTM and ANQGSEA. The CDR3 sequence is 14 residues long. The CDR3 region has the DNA TGCAGCGCCCACGGGACAGCAGAAAACACTGAAGCTTTCTTT. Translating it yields CSAHGTAENTEAFF.

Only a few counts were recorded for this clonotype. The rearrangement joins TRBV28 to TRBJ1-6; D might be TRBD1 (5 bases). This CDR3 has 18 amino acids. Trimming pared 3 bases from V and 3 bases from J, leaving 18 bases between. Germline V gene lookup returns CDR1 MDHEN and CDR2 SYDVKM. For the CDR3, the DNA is TGTGCCAGCAGTTTGTTCGAATTTCGGGGCCTCTATAATTCACCCCTCCACTTT. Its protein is CASSLFEFRGLYNSPLHF.

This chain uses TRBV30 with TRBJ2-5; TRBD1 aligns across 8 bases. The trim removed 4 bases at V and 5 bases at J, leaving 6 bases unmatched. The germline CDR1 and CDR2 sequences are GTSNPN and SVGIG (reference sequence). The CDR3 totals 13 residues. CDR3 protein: CAWTGGRVETQYF. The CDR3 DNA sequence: TGTGCCTGGACAGGGGGCAGGGTGGAGACCCAGTACTTC.

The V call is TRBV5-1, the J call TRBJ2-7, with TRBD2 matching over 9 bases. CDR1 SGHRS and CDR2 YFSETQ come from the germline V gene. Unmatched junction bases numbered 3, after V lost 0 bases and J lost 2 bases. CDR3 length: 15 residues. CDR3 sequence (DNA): TGCGCCAGCAGCTTGGGGGCTAGCGGGGCCTACGAGCAGTACTTC. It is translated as CASSLGASGAYEQYF.

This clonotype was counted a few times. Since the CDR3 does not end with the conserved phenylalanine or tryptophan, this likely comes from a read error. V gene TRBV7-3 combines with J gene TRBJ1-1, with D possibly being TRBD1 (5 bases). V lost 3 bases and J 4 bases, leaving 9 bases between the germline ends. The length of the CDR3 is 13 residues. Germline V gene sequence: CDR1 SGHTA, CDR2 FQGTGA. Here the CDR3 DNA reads TGTGCCAGCAGCTTTGAGGGGACCACTGAAGCTTTCCTT. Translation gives CASSFEGTTEAFL.

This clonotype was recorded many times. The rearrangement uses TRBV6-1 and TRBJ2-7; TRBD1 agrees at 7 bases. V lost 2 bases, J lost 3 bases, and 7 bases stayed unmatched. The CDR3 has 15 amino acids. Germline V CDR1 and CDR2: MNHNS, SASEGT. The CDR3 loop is CASSERQGLIYEQYF. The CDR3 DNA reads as TGTGCCAGCAGTGAACGACAGGGTCTCATCTACGAGCAGTACTTC.

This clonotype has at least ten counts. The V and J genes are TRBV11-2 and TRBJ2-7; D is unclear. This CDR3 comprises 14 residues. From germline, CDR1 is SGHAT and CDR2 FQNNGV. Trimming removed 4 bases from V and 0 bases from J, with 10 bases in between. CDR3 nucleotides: TGTGCCAGCAGCTCCCTTCGGGCCTCCTACGAGCAGTACTTC. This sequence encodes CASSSLRASYEQYF. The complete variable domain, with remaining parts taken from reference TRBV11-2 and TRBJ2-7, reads EAGVAQSPRYKIIEKRQSVAFWCNPISGHATLYWYQQILGQGPKLLIQFQNNGVVDDSQLPKDRFSAERLKGVDSTLKIQPAKLEDSAVYLCASSSLRASYEQYFGPGTRLTVT.

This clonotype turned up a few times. The CDR3 is CASSIFGGNVLTF. As DNA, the CDR3 is TGTGCCAGTAGTATATTTGGTGGCAACGTCCTGACTTTC. The V and J genes are TRBV19 and TRBJ2-6; no clear D. The CDR3 has 13 residues. Trimming removed 2 bases at V and 9 bases at J, with 8 bases between. CDR1 and CDR2 (germline): LNHDA, SQIVND (reference sequence).

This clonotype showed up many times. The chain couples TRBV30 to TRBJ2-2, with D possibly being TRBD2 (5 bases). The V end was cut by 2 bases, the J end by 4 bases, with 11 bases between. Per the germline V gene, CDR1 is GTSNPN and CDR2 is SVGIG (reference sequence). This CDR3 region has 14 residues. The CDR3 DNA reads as TGTGCCTGGAGTACCAAGCGGCCCACCGGGGAGCTGTTTTTT. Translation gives CAWSTKRPTGELFF.

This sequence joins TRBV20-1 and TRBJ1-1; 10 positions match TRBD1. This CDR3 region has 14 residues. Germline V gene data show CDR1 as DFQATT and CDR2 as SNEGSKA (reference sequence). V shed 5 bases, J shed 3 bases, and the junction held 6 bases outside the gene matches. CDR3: CSAVETGGYTEAFF. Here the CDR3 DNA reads TGCAGTGCTGTTGAGACAGGGGGCTACACTGAAGCTTTCTTT.

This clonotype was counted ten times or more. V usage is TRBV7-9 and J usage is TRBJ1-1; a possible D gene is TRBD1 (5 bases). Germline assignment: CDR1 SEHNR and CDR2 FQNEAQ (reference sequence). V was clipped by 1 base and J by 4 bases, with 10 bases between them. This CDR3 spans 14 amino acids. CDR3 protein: CASSLVGGTTEAFF. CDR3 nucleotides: TGTGCCAGCAGCTTAGTAGGAGGGACCACTGAAGCTTTCTTT.

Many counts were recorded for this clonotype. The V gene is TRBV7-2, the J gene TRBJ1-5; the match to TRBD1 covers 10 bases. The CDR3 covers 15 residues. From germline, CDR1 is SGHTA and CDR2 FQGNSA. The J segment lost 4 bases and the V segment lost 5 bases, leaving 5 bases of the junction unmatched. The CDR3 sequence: CASSIWTGGNQPQHF. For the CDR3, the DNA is TGTGCCAGCAGCATCTGGACAGGGGGGAATCAGCCCCAGCATTTT.

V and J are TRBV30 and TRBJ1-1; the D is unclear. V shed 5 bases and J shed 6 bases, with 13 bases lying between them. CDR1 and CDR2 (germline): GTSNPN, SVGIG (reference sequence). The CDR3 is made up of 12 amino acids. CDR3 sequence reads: CAWGMRVAEAFF. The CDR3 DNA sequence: TGTGCCTGGGGAATGCGGGTTGCTGAAGCTTTCTTT. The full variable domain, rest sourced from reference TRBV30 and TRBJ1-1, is SQTIHQWPATLVQPVGSPLSLECTVEGTSNPNLYWYRQAAGRGLQLLFYSVGIGQISSEVPQNLSASRPQDRQFILSSKKLLLSDSGFYLCAWGMRVAEAFFGQGTRLTVV.